A single TCR beta chain is shown here with its context. The antigen remains undetermined. Several immunoSEQ 96-well plates shared each subset's DNA, each plate a replicate. Profiling relied on immunoSEQ multiplex PCR, and the TCRdb table lists in-frame clones only, not all of them. The sample holds about 750,000 clones, about 92% seen once. Trimming removed 0 bases at V and 6 bases at J, with 9 bases between. The length of the CDR3 is 14 residues. Germline V gene sequence: CDR1 SGHNT, CDR2 YYREEE (reference sequence). Terminally differentiated effector memory CD45RA+ cells were left out of the naive CD8 fraction, which was CD45RO-negative and positively selected for CCR7. The data derive from a study of shared clonotypes between healthy human individuals. Study conclusions and caveats: Sampling covered blood only; tissue repertoires likely differ. Clonotype sharing across a few donors was observed for about 4.8% of naive CD4 clonotypes.

This receptor was obtained from a man aged 30 to 39 in good health. The chain carries TRBV5-4 and TRBJ1-4; D might be TRBD1 (5 bases). Sample: naive CD8+ T cells sorted from blood. CDR3 region: CASSLEVGDEKLFF. The CDR3 coding sequence is TGTGCCAGCAGCTTGGAGGTGGGGGATGAAAAACTGTTTTTT. Complete variable domain (other parts from reference TRBV5-4 and TRBJ1-4): ETGVTQSPTHLIKTRGQQVTLRCSSQSGHNTVSWYQQALGQGPQFIFQYYREEENGRGNFPPRFSGLQFPNYSSELNVNALELDDSALYLCASSLEVGDEKLFFGSGTQLSVL.